This T cell receptor beta chain stems from a study of response to subunit inactivated influenza vaccine. Whole-study findings and limits: Authors proposed each seasonal influenza vaccination draws in few new T cells.

Germline CDR1 is SEHNR and CDR2 is FQNEAQ (reference sequence). Trimming left V 1 base short and J 6 bases short, with 4 bases between. This CDR3 region has 12 residues. TCRdb reprocessed the RT-PCR reads with MiXCR, giving one entry per CDR3 protein. The table includes some 500,000 distinct CDR3 sequences, approximately 15% detected once. This clonotype was detected a few times. Antigen unknown. The clonotype originates from a man between 50 and 69 years old who received an inactivated influenza vaccine. This sequence joins TRBV7-9 and TRBJ1-5; D ambiguous. The material was CD4+ T cells sorted from PBMCs, obtained less than 30 months after vaccination. CDR3 DNA: TGTGCCAGCAGCTTAGGGACTCAGCCCCAGCATTTT. Its translation: CASSLGTQPQHF.